This T cell receptor beta chain is drawn from a study of early T cells in non-severe SARS-CoV-2 infection. Across the whole study: Chains from this unsorted whole-blood bulk RNA could not be paired. General study points: CD4 and private specificities were missed by VDJdb matching, which favored anti-spike CD8 responses.

This clonotype has at least ten counts. Its antigen is unidentified. The length of the CDR3 is 12 residues. CDR1 MGHDK and CDR2 SYGVNS come from the germline V gene. The V end was cut by 2 bases, the J end by 10 bases, with 6 bases between. Each cDNA molecule carried a unique molecular identifier. MiXCR, applied by TCRdb to the 5' RACE reads, yields one record per CDR3 protein. The data contain about 90,000 distinct CDR3 sequences, over 9.5% of them singletons. This specimen was whole blood, taken at baseline. J is TRBJ1-6 and V is TRBV25-1, with D perhaps matching TRBD1 (5 bases). This TCR came from an adult who was a healthcare worker with PCR-confirmed SARS-CoV-2 infection or an uninfected control (not recorded which). The CDR3 loop is CASSEGGSPLHF. The CDR3 DNA is TGTGCCAGCAGTGAAGGGGGGTCACCCCTCCACTTT.